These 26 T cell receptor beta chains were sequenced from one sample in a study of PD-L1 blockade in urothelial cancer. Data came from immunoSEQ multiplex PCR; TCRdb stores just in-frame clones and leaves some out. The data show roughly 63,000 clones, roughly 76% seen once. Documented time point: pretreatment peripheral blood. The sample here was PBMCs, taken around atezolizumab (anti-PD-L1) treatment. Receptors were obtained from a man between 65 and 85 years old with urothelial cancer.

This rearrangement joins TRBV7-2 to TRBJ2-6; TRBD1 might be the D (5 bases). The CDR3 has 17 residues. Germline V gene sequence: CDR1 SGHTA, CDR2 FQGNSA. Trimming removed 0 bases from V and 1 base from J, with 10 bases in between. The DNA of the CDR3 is TGTGCCAGCAGCTTAGCGGCAGGGCAATCTGGGGCCAACGTCCTGACTTTC. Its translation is CASSLAAGQSGANVLTF.

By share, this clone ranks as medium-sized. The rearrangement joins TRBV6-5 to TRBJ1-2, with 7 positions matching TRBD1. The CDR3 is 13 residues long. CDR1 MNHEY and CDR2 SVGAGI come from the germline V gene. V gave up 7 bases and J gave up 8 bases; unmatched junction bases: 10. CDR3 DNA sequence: TGTGCCAGCACCCAAGGGGGCACGGGGGGCTACACCTTC. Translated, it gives CASTQGGTGGYTF.

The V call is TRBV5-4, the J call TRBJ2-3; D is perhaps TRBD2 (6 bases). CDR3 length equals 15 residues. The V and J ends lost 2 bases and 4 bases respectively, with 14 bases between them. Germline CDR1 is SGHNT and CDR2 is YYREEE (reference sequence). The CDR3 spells CASSFFGGSADTQYF. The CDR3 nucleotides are TGTGCCAGCAGCTTTTTCGGGGGATCTGCAGATACGCAGTATTTT.

The CDR3 loop reads CASSLGGWGYNEQFF. The CDR3, as DNA: TGTGCCAGCAGCTTAGGGGGCTGGGGTTACAATGAGCAGTTCTTC. The V and J genes are TRBV7-6 and TRBJ2-1, with D tentatively TRBD1 (5 bases). The CDR3 contains 15 residues. V was shortened by 1 base and J by 4 bases, with 11 bases between the two germline ends. Germline V gives CDR1 SGHVS, CDR2 FNYEAQ.

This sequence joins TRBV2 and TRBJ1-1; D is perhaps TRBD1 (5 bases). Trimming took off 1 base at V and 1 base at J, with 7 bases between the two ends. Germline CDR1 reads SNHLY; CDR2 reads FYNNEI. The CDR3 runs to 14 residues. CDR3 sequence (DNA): TGTGCCAGCAGTGAAGACGGGGGGAACACTGAAGCTTTCTTT. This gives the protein CASSEDGGNTEAFF. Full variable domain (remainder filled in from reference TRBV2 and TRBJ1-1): EPEVTQTPSHQVTQMGQEVILRCVPISNHLYFYWYRQILGQKVEFLVSFYNNEISEKSEIFDDQFSVERPDGSNFTLKIRSTKLEDSAMYFCASSEDGGNTEAFFGQGTRLTVV.

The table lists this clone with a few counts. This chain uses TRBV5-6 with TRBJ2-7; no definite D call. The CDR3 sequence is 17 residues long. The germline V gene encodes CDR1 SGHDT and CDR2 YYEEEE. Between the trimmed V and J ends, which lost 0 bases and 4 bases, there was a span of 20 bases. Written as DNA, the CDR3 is TGTGCCAGCAGCTTGGCCAGAGTGGTAGCAGATACTTACGAGCAGTACTTC. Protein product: CASSLARVVADTYEQYF.

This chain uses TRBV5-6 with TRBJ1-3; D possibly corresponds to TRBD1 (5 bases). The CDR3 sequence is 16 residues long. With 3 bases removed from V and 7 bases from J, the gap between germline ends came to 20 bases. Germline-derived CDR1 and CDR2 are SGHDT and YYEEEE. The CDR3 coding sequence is TGTGCCAGCAGCTCTAGGGGAGGCAATTCCGGGAACACCATATATTTT. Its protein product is CASSSRGGNSGNTIYF.

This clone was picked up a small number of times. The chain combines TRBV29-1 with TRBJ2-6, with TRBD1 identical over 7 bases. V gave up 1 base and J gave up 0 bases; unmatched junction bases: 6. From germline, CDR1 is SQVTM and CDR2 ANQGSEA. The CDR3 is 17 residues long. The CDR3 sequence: CSVEADRSGSGANVLTF. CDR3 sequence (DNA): TGCAGCGTTGAAGCGGACAGGTCTGGCTCTGGGGCCAACGTCCTGACTTTC.

DNA for the CDR3: TGTGCCAGCAGCGTAGGTCACAGGGGGGAGACCCAGTACTTC. This sequence encodes CASSVGHRGETQYF. This chain links TRBV9 with TRBJ2-5, with 8 bases aligning to TRBD1. Per the germline V gene, CDR1 is SGDLS and CDR2 is YYNGEE. This CDR3 is built from 14 residues. V lost 0 bases and J lost 5; bases outside the gene matches: 3.

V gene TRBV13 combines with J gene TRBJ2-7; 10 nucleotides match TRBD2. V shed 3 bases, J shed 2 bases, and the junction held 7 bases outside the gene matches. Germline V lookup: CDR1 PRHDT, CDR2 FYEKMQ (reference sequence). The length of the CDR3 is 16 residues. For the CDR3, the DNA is TGTGCCAGCAGCTTGGACTTCGGGACTAGCGCCTACGAGCAGTACTTC. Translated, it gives CASSLDFGTSAYEQYF.

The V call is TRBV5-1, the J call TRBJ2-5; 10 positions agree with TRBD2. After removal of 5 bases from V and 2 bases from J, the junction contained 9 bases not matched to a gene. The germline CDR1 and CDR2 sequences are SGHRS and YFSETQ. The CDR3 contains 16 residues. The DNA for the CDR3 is TGCGCCAGCAGGGTAGAACTAGCGGGAACACAAGAGACCCAGTACTTC. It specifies CASRVELAGTQETQYF.

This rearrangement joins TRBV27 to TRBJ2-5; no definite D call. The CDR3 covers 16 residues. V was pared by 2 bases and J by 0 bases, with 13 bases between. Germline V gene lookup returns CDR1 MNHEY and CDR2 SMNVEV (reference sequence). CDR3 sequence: CASSLGRRSYQETQYF. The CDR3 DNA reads TGTGCCAGCAGTTTAGGTCGGAGATCGTACCAAGAGACCCAGTACTTC.

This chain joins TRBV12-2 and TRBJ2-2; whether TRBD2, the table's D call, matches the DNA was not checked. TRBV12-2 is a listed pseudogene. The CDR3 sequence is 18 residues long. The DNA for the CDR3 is TGTGCAAGTCGCTTAATAAGGACTAGACGAAAGAACACCGGGGAGCTGTTTTTT. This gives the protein CASRLIRTRRKNTGELFF.

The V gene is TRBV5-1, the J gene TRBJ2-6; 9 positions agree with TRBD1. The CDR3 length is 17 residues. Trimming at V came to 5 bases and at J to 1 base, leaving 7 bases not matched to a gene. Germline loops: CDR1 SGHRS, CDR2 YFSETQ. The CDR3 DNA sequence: TGCGCCAGCAGAACCGGGACAGGGTCTTCTGGGGCCAACGTCCTGACTTTC. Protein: CASRTGTGSSGANVLTF.

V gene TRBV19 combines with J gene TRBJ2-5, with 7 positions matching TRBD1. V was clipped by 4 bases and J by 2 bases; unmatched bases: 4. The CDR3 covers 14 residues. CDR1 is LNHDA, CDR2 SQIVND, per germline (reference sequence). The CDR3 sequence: CASSKTGQQETQYF. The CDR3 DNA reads TGTGCCAGTAGTAAGACGGGACAGCAAGAGACCCAGTACTTC. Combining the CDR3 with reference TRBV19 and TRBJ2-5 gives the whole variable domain DGGITQSPKYLFRKEGQNVTLSCEQNLNHDAMYWYRQDPGQGLRLIYYSQIVNDFQKGDIAEGYSVSREKKESFPLTVTSAQKNPTAFYLCASSKTGQQETQYFGPGTRLLVL.

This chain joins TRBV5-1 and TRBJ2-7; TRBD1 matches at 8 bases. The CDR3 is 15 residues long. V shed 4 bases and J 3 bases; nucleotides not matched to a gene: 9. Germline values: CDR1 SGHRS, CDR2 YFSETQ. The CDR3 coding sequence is TGCGCCAGCAGCCTGGGCGGACAGGGTAACTACGAGCAGTACTTC. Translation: CASSLGGQGNYEQYF.

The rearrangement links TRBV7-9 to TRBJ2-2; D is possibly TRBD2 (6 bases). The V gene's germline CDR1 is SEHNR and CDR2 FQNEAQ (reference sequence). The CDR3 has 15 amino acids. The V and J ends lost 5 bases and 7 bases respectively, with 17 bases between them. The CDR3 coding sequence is TGTGCCAGCAGCGCGGAGGGACTCCCGGGCGGGGAGCTGTTTTTT. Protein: CASSAEGLPGGELFF.

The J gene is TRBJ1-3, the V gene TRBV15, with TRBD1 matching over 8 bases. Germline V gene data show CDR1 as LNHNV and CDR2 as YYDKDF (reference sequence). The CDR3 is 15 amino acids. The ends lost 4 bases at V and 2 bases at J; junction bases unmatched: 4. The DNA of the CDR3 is TGTGCCACCAGCAAGAGGACAGGGACTGGAAACACCATATATTTT. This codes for CATSKRTGTGNTIYF.

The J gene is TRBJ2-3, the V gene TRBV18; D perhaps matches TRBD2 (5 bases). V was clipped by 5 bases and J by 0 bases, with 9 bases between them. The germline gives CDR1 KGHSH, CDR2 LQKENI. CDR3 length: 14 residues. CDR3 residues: CASSSTRSTDTQYF. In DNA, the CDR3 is TGTGCCAGCTCATCAACTAGAAGCACAGATACGCAGTATTTT.

The CDR3 sequence is CASSLTGGGLGNTIYF. DNA of the CDR3: TGTGCCAGCAGCTTGACTGGGGGGGGGCTTGGAAACACCATATATTTT. This chain joins TRBV7-9 and TRBJ1-3; possibly TRBD1 for D (6 bases). This CDR3 comprises 16 residues. Germline V gene sequence: CDR1 SEHNR, CDR2 FQNEAQ (reference sequence). The V and J ends lost 3 bases and 3 bases respectively, with 15 bases between them. The full variable domain, its missing parts supplied by reference TRBV7-9 and TRBJ1-3, is DTGVSQNPRHKITKRGQNVTFRCDPISEHNRLYWYRQTLGQGPEFLTYFQNEAQLEKSRLLSDRFSAERPKGSFSTLEIQRTEQGDSAMYLCASSLTGGGLGNTIYFGEGSWLTVV.

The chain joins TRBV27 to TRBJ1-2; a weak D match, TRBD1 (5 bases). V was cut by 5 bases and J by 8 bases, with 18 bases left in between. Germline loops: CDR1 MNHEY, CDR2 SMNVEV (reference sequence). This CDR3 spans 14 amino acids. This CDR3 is CASSPSRQGGGYTF. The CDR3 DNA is TGTGCCAGCAGTCCAAGCAGGCAGGGTGGCGGCTACACCTTC.

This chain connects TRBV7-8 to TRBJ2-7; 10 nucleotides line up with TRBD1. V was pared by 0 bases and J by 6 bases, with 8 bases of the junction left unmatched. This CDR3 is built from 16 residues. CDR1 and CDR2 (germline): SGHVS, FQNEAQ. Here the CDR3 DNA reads TGTGCCAGCAGCTTAGCGGCCGGGACAGGGGTTGGCGAGCAGTACTTC. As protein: CASSLAAGTGVGEQYF. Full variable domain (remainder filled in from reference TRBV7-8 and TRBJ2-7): GAGVSQSPRYKVAKRGQDVALRCDPISGHVSLFWYQQALGQGPEFLTYFQNEAQLDKSGLPSDRFFAERPEGSVSTLKIQRTQQEDSAVYLCASSLAAGTGVGEQYFGPGTRLTVT.

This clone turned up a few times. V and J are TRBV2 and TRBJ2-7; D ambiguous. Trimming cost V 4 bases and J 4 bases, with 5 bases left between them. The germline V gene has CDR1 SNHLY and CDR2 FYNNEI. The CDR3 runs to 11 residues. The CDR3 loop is CASSGSYEQYF. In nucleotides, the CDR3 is TGTGCCAGCAGTGGTAGTTACGAGCAGTACTTC.

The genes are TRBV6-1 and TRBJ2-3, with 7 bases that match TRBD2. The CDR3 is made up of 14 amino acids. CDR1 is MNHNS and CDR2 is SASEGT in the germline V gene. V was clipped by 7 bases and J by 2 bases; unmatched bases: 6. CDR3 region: CASKASGHTDTQYF. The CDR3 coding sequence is TGTGCCAGCAAGGCTAGCGGACACACAGATACGCAGTATTTT.

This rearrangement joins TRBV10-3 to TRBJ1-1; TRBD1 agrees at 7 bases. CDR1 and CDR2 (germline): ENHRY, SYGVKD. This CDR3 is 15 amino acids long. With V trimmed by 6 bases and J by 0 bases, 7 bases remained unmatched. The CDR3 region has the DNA TGTGCCATCAGGCCCGACAGGGCCCTGAACACTGAAGCTTTCTTT. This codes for CAIRPDRALNTEAFF.

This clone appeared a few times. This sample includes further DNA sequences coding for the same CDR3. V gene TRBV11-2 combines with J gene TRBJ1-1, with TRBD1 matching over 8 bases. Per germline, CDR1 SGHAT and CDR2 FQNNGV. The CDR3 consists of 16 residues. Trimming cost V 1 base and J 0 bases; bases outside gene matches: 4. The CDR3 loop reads CASSLGQGIMNTEAFF. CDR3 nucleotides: TGTGCCAGCAGCTTAGGACAGGGGATCATGAACACTGAAGCTTTCTTT.